This T cell receptor (beta chain) appears in the sequencing data of a study of HIV-infected patients and healthy controls. This CDR3 has 15 amino acids. In germline, CDR1 is SGHNT, CDR2 YYREEE (reference sequence). V lost 0 bases and J lost 6, with 13 bases in between. All unsorted peripheral T cells were captured because whole blood was used without fractionation. cDNA was made from about 480 ng RNA using alpha and beta constant primers. Separate chain-specific third strand synthesis with multiplexing indices produced the alpha and beta libraries. TCRdb processed the 5' RACE reads anew with MiXCR; each CDR3 protein has one entry. This sample carries 18,000 or so distinct CDR3 sequences, 8.5% to 9.5% of them seen once, and the ten largest clones take 6.5% to 8%. The study's findings and limits: When repertoires were size-matched, rare events in HIV-infected data became overweighted.

In this sample, this clonotype turned up once. Its matching antigen is unknown. The source material was blood. This TCR was sampled from an adult in good health. The J gene is TRBJ2-1, the V gene TRBV5-4; unclear D gene. This chain's CDR3 is CASSLGAGWGNEQFF. CDR3 sequence (DNA): TGTGCCAGCAGCTTGGGGGCAGGTTGGGGCAATGAGCAGTTCTTC. The full variable domain, its missing parts supplied by reference TRBV5-4 and TRBJ2-1, is ETGVTQSPTHLIKTRGQQVTLRCSSQSGHNTVSWYQQALGQGPQFIFQYYREEENGRGNFPPRFSGLQFPNYSSELNVNALELDDSALYLCASSLGAGWGNEQFFGPGTRLTVL.